The 18 T cell receptor beta chains reported below all come from one sample, sequenced in a study of shared clonotypes between healthy human individuals. Naive CD8 populations comprised CD45RO-negative cells positively selected for CCR7, excluding terminally differentiated effector memory CD45RA+ cells. Clones were sequenced by immunoSEQ multiplex PCR, and TCRdb holds only the in-frame ones, with some missing. The profile shows around 2,000,000 clones, about 95% of them singletons. Sequenced input: naive CD8+ T cells sorted from blood. The receptors come from a man aged 18 to 30 in good health.

In its sample, this clone was seen once. The chain links TRBV7-9 to TRBJ2-7; D remains unclear. Per the germline V gene, CDR1 is SEHNR and CDR2 is FQNEAQ (reference sequence). This CDR3 has 13 amino acids. V was shortened by 7 bases and J by 0 bases, with 10 bases between the two germline ends. The CDR3 region has the DNA TGTGCCAGCACCGCGGCAGGCTCCTACGAGCAGTACTTC. Translating gives CASTAAGSYEQYF.

The chain joins TRBV7-9 to TRBJ2-3; 9 bases line up with TRBD2. The germline CDR1 and CDR2 sequences are SEHNR and FQNEAQ (reference sequence). The CDR3 loop spans 16 amino acids. J gave up 3 bases and V 1 base, and 5 bases lay outside the gene matches. The DNA for the CDR3 is TGTGCCAGCAGCTTAGACGCGGGAGGGCCGACAGATACGCAGTATTTT. Its protein is CASSLDAGGPTDTQYF.

The chain is built from TRBV9 and TRBJ2-7; 10 nucleotides agree with TRBD2. Germline V gene lookup returns CDR1 SGDLS and CDR2 YYNGEE. This CDR3 is 15 amino acids long. The trim removed 4 bases at V and 3 bases at J, leaving 7 bases unmatched. CDR3 bases: TGTGCCAGCAGCCCAGCGGGAGGGCCCTTCTACGAGCAGTACTTC. Its protein is CASSPAGGPFYEQYF. The full variable domain, its missing parts supplied by reference TRBV9 and TRBJ2-7, is DSGVTQTPKHLITATGQRVTLRCSPRSGDLSVYWYQQSLDQGLQFLIQYYNGEERAKGNILERFSAQQFPDLHSELNLSSLELGDSALYFCASSPAGGPFYEQYFGPGTRLTVT.

The V and J genes are TRBV9 and TRBJ2-3; 7 bases are shared with TRBD1. V gave up 0 bases and J gave up 5 bases; unmatched junction bases: 6. The length of the CDR3 is 15 residues. Germline CDR1 reads SGDLS; CDR2 reads YYNGEE. The CDR3 protein is CASSVVGQAGDTQYF. CDR3 nucleotide sequence: TGTGCCAGCAGCGTAGTTGGACAGGCGGGAGATACGCAGTATTTT.

The V gene is TRBV28, the J gene TRBJ2-7; 11 bases align to TRBD2. This CDR3 is 16 amino acids long. Trimming at V came to 3 bases and at J to 2 bases, leaving 6 bases not matched to a gene. From germline, CDR1 is MDHEN and CDR2 SYDVKM. CDR3 sequence: CASSFRLAGYAYEQYF. CDR3 nucleotides: TGTGCCAGCAGTTTCCGACTAGCGGGGTATGCCTACGAGCAGTACTTC. The full variable domain, in which reference TRBV28 and TRBJ2-7 provide the parts outside the CDR3, is DVKVTQSSRYLVKRTGEKVFLECVQDMDHENMFWYRQDPGLGLRLIYFSYDVKMKEKGDIPEGYSVSREKKERFSLILESASTNQTSMYLCASSFRLAGYAYEQYFGPGTRLTVT.

The chain employs TRBV13 and TRBJ1-2; a weak D match, TRBD1 (6 bases). CDR1 and CDR2 (germline): PRHDT, FYEKMQ (reference sequence). The CDR3 loop spans 14 amino acids. Trimming removed 4 bases from V and 5 bases from J, with 14 bases in between. The CDR3 nucleotides are TGTGCCAGCAGCTCCCAGGGGTGGCAGTATGGCTACACCTTC. It codes for CASSSQGWQYGYTF. Full variable domain (missing parts from reference TRBV13 and TRBJ1-2): AAGVIQSPRHLIKEKRETATLKCYPIPRHDTVYWYQQGPGQDPQFLISFYEKMQSDKGSIPDRFSAQQFSDYHSELNMSSLELGDSALYFCASSSQGWQYGYTFGSGTRLTVV.

The gene calls are TRBV7-3 and TRBJ1-1; D is unresolved. This CDR3 is 13 amino acids long. Germline V lookup: CDR1 SGHTA, CDR2 FQGTGA. V shed 1 base and J shed 2 bases, with 5 bases lying between them. This CDR3 is CASSLISNTEAFF. The CDR3 DNA follows: TGTGCCAGCAGCTTAATCTCTAACACTGAAGCTTTCTTT.

The rearrangement joins TRBV5-1 to TRBJ2-1; D might be TRBD1 (6 bases). The CDR3 sequence is 18 residues long. V gave up 3 bases and J gave up 7 bases, with 26 bases separating them. The germline V gene has CDR1 SGHRS and CDR2 YFSETQ. CDR3 coding DNA: TGCGCCAGCAGCTCTAACAATCCACAGGGTGTTTCCGTGAATGAGCAGTTCTTC. The encoded protein is CASSSNNPQGVSVNEQFF.

The chain is built from TRBV9 and TRBJ2-2; the D is unclear. Germline loops: CDR1 SGDLS, CDR2 YYNGEE. The CDR3 is made up of 15 amino acids. V was cut by 0 bases and J by 0 bases, with 6 bases left in between. The CDR3 loop reads CASSVGASNTGELFF. The CDR3 DNA sequence: TGTGCCAGCAGCGTAGGGGCCTCGAACACCGGGGAGCTGTTTTTT.

V usage is TRBV6-5 and J usage is TRBJ2-1; no firm D call. CDR1 is MNHEY, CDR2 SVGAGI, per germline. The length of the CDR3 is 13 residues. V was clipped by 0 bases and J by 6 bases, with 6 bases between them. The CDR3 DNA follows: TGTGCCAGCAGTTACTCACTATCCAATGAGCAGTTCTTC. Its translation is CASSYSLSNEQFF.

V gene TRBV5-8 combines with J gene TRBJ2-7, with D perhaps TRBD1 or TRBD2 (5 bases each). The CDR3 totals 15 residues. V lost 1 base to trimming and J lost 1 base, with 12 bases between them. CDR1 is SGHTS and CDR2 is YDEGEE in the germline V gene. The CDR3 DNA sequence: TGTGCCAGCAGCTTGAGGGACCTGGGGTCCTACGAGCAGTACTTC. Translated: CASSLRDLGSYEQYF.

CDR3 nucleotide sequence: TGTGCCAGCAGCTCCGACCGGGACCGGGTCGGCCAGTACTTC. It specifies CASSSDRDRVGQYF. The rearrangement joins TRBV7-6 to TRBJ2-5; D possibly uses TRBD1 or TRBD2 (5 bases each). The CDR3 extends over 14 amino acids. Germline V gene data show CDR1 as SGHVS and CDR2 as FNYEAQ. V gave up 4 bases and J gave up 10 bases, with 19 bases separating them.

The chain is built from TRBV14 and TRBJ2-1; D ambiguous. The V gene's germline CDR1 is SGHDN and CDR2 FVKESK. V lost 1 base, J lost 3 bases, and 13 bases lay in between. This CDR3 has 16 residues. In DNA, the CDR3 is TGTGCCAGCAGCCAAGCCAGGCGGCTCGGCTACAATGAGCAGTTCTTC. It codes for CASSQARRLGYNEQFF.

This chain links TRBV30 with TRBJ1-3; no definite D call. In germline, CDR1 is GTSNPN, CDR2 SVGIG (reference sequence). V lost 2 bases and J 2 bases, leaving 7 bases between the germline ends. The CDR3 has 13 residues. DNA for the CDR3: TGTGCCTGGAGTTCCCAGCCTGGAAACACCATATATTTT. Translated: CAWSSQPGNTIYF.

The J gene is TRBJ2-2, the V gene TRBV9, with 7 bases lining up with TRBD1. Losses at the gene ends were 0 bases for V and 6 bases for J; bases not matched to a gene: 5. In germline, CDR1 is SGDLS, CDR2 YYNGEE. The CDR3 covers 15 residues. The CDR3 is CASSVGGGTAGELFF. The CDR3 DNA reads TGTGCCAGCAGCGTAGGAGGGGGCACGGCCGGGGAGCTGTTTTTT.

The chain combines TRBV6-5 with TRBJ2-1, with TRBD2 matching over 8 bases. V was pared by 10 bases and J by 7 bases, with 3 bases of the junction left unmatched. The CDR3 is made up of 11 amino acids. Germline-derived CDR1 and CDR2 are MNHEY and SVGAGI. The CDR3 bases are TGTGCCACACGGGGGGGAAATGAGCAGTTCTTC. The encoded protein is CATRGGNEQFF.

The chain links TRBV9 to TRBJ2-2, with D possibly TRBD1 on 5 matching bases. The CDR3 runs to 18 residues. Trimming cost V 3 bases and J 0 bases, with 18 bases left between them. Germline-derived CDR1 and CDR2 are SGDLS and YYNGEE. DNA of the CDR3: TGTGCCAGCAGCGCATGGACAATTCAAGCGACGAACACCGGGGAGCTGTTTTTT. Translated, it gives CASSAWTIQATNTGELFF.

This clone was detected once. The chain combines TRBV5-8 with TRBJ1-2; no reliable D call. Germline assignment: CDR1 SGHTS and CDR2 YDEGEE. CDR3 length: 12 residues. The V gene lost 2 bases and the J gene lost 3 bases, with 5 bases spanning the gap. The CDR3 nucleotides read TGTGCCAGCAGCTTCCTTGACTATGGCTACACCTTC. Amino acids: CASSFLDYGYTF. Combining the CDR3 with reference TRBV5-8 and TRBJ1-2 gives the whole variable domain EAGVTQSPTHLIKTRGQQATLRCSPISGHTSVYWYQQALGLGLQFLLWYDEGEERNRGNFPPRFSGRQFPNYSSELNVNALELEDSALYLCASSFLDYGYTFGSGTRLTVV.